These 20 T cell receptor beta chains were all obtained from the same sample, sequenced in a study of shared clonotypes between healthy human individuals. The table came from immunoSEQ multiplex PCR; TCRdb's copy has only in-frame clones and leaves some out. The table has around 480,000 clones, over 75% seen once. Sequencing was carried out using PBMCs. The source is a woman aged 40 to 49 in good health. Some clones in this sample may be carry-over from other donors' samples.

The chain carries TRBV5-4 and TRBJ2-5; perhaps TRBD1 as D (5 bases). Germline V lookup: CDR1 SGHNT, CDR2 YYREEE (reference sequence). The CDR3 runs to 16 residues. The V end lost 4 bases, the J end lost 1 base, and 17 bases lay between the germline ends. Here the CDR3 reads CASSANWGRGQETQYF. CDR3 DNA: TGTGCCAGCAGCGCTAATTGGGGCCGTGGCCAAGAGACCCAGTACTTC.

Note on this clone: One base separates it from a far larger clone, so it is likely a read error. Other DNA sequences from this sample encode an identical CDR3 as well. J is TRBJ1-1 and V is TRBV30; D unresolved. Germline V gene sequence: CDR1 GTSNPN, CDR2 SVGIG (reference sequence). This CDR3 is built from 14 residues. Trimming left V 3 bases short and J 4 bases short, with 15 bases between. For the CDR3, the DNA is TGTGCCTGGAGGGACTCGCCGGCAGGCACTGAAGCTTTCTTT. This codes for CAWRDSPAGTEAFF.

In DNA, the CDR3 is TGTGCCACCAGCTATAGGGGGGGACAGCGCGGGTATAGCAATCAGCCCCAGCATTTT. This sequence encodes CATSYRGGQRGYSNQPQHF. The chain employs TRBV15 and TRBJ1-5, with TRBD1 matching over 7 bases. The germline CDR1 and CDR2 sequences are LNHNV and YYDKDF (reference sequence). This CDR3 region has 19 residues. V lost 5 bases to trimming and J lost 0 bases; unmatched junction nucleotides: 16.

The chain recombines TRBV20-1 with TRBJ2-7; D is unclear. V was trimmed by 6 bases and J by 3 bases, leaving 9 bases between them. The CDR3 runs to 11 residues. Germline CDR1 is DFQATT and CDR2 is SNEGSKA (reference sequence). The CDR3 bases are TGCAGTGCGCCAATAAGCTACGAGCAGTACTTC. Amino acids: CSAPISYEQYF.

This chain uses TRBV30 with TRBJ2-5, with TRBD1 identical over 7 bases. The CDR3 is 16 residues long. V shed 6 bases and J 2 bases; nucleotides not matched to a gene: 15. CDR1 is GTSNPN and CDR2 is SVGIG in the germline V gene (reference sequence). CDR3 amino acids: CACPHGTARSQETQYF. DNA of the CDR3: TGTGCCTGCCCCCATGGGACAGCCCGGTCTCAAGAGACCCAGTACTTC.

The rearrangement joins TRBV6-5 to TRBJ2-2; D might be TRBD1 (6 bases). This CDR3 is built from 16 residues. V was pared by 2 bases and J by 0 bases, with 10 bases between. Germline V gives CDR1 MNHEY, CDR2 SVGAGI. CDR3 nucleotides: TGTGCCAGCAGTTACCGGACAGTACCGAACACCGGGGAGCTGTTTTTT. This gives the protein CASSYRTVPNTGELFF.

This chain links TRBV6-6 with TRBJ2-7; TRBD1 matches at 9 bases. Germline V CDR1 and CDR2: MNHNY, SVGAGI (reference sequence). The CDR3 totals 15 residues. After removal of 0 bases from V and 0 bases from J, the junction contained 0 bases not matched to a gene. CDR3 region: CASSYSQGASYEQYF. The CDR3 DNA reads TGTGCCAGCAGTTACTCACAGGGGGCCTCCTACGAGCAGTACTTC.

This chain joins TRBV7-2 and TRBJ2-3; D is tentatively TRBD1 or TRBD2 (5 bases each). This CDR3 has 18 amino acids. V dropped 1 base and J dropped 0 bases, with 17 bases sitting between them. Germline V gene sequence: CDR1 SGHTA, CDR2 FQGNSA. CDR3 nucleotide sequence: TGTGCCAGCAGCTTAGACTTACCGGGACCCCTTAGCACAGATACGCAGTATTTT. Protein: CASSLDLPGPLSTDTQYF.

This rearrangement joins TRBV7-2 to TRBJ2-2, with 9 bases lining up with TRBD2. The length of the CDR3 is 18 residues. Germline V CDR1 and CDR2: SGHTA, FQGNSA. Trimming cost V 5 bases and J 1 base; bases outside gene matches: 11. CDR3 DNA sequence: TGTGCCAGCAGCATCGATCGCCCGACTAGCGGGAACACCGGGGAGCTGTTTTTT. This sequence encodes CASSIDRPTSGNTGELFF. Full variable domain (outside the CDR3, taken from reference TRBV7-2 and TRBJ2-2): GAGVSQSPSNKVTEKGKDVELRCDPISGHTALYWYRQSLGQGLEFLIYFQGNSAPDKSGLPSDRFSAERTGGSVSTLTIQRTQQEDSAVYLCASSIDRPTSGNTGELFFGEGSRLTVL.

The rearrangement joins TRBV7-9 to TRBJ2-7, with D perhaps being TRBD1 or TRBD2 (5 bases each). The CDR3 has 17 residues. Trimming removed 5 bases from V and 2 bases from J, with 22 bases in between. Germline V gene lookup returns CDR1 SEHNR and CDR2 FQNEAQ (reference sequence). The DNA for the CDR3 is TGTGCCAGCAGCCCGCGGACGGGGCTAGGTGGGACCTACGAGCAGTACTTC. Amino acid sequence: CASSPRTGLGGTYEQYF.

The CDR3 DNA sequence: TGCGCCAGCAGCTTCGGGACAGGGGAGACCGGGGAGCTGTTTTTT. This encodes CASSFGTGETGELFF. The V gene is TRBV5-1, the J gene TRBJ2-2, with TRBD1 identical over 10 bases. CDR1 is SGHRS, CDR2 YFSETQ, per germline. J gave up 5 bases and V 2 bases, and 3 bases lay outside the gene matches. The CDR3 runs 15 residues.

The CDR3 DNA reads as TGCGCCAGCAAGATAGGGCAGGGGAGGCCCTATGGCTACACCTTC. It codes for CASKIGQGRPYGYTF. The chain links TRBV5-1 to TRBJ1-2; perhaps TRBD1 as D (6 bases). The V end lost 6 bases, the J end lost 4 bases, and 19 bases lay between the germline ends. CDR3 size: 15 residues. Germline assignment: CDR1 SGHRS and CDR2 YFSETQ.

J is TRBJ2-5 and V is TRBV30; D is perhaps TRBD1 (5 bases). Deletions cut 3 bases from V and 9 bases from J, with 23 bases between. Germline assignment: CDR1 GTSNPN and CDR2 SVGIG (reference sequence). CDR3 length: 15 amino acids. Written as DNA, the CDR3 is TGTGCCTGGAGGGACCGTCGGATCCCCAAGGGGTCCCAGTACTTC. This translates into CAWRDRRIPKGSQYF. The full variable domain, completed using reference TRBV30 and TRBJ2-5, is SQTIHQWPATLVQPVGSPLSLECTVEGTSNPNLYWYRQAAGRGLQLLFYSVGIGQISSEVPQNLSASRPQDRQFILSSKKLLLSDSGFYLCAWRDRRIPKGSQYFGPGTRLLVL.

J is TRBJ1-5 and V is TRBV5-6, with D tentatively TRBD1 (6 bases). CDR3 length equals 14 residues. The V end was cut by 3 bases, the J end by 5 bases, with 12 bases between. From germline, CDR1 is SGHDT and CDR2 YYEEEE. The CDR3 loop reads CASSSYRVHQPQHF. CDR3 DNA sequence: TGTGCCAGCAGCTCGTACAGGGTACATCAGCCCCAGCATTTT.

Written as DNA, the CDR3 is TGTGCCAGCAGGGACAGGGATGGAAGTGGCTACACCTTC. Translating gives CASRDRDGSGYTF. V usage is TRBV6-5 and J usage is TRBJ1-2; 8 positions match TRBD1. V was clipped by 6 bases and J by 7 bases; unmatched bases: 7. The germline gives CDR1 MNHEY, CDR2 SVGAGI. There are 13 residues in the CDR3.

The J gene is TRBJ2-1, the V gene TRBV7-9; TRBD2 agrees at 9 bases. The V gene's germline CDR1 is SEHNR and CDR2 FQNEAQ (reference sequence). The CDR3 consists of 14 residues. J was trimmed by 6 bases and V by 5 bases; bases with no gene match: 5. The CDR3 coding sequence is TGTGCCAGCAGCGAGGGACTAGCAATCAATGAGCAGTTCTTC. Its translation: CASSEGLAINEQFF.

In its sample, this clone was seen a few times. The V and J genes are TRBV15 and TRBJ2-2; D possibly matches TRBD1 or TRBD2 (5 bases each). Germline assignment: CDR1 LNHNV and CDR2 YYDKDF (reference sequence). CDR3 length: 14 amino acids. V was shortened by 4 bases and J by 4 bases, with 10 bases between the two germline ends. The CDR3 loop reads CATSTGQGTGELFF. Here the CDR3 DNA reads TGTGCCACCAGCACGGGGCAGGGCACCGGGGAGCTGTTTTTT.

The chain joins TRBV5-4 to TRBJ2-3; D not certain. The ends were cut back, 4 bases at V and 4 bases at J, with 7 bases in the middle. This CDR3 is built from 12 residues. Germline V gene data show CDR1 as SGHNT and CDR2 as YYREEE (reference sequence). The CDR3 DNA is TGTGCCAGCAGCGCACAATCAGATACGCAGTATTTT. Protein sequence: CASSAQSDTQYF. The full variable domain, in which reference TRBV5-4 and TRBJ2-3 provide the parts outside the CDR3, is ETGVTQSPTHLIKTRGQQVTLRCSSQSGHNTVSWYQQALGQGPQFIFQYYREEENGRGNFPPRFSGLQFPNYSSELNVNALELDDSALYLCASSAQSDTQYFGPGTRLTVL.

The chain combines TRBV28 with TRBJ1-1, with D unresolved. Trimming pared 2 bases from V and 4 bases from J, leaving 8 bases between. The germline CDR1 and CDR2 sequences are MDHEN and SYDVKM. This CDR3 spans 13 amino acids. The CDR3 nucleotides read TGTGCCAGCAGTTTACCAACTAGCACTGAAGCTTTCTTT. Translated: CASSLPTSTEAFF.

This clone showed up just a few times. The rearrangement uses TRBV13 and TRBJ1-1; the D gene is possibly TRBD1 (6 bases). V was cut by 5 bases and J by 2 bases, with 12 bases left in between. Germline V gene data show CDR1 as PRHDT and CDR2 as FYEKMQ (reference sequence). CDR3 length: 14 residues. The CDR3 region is CASSQGHLNTEAFF. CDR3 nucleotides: TGTGCCAGCAGCCAGGGACACCTTAACACTGAAGCTTTCTTT.